This T cell receptor (beta chain) came from a study of T-cell memory formation after mild COVID-19. In this sample, this clonotype turned up many times. Its target is not known. The V gene's germline CDR1 is SGHTA and CDR2 FQGNSA. This CDR3 region has 17 residues. With 4 bases clipped from V and 8 bases from J, the junction kept 15 bases outside the gene matches. Via MiXCR, TCRdb re-called the 5' RACE reads, giving one row per CDR3 protein. The sample records roughly 50,000 distinct CDR3 sequences, over 7.5% being singletons. Regarding the study as a whole: Researchers report contracting CD4+ clones mostly in CM and EM, with CD8+ clones in EMRA. Clones contracting across day 15 to 85 had a balanced CD4/CD8 profile; later expanding clones leaned CD4+. In pre-infection memory, a portion of responding clones appeared, which suggested that cross-reactive memory joined.

V gene TRBV7-2 combines with J gene TRBJ2-1; 9 bases agree with TRBD1. This receptor was identified in a man between 18 and 35 years old who had mild COVID-19 (a few samples of this study predate the infection). Cell type and time point are not known. The sample comprised PBMCs or a T cell subset sorted from them (not recorded which). CDR3 loop: CASSSNTGGQGTDEQFF. CDR3 sequence (DNA): TGTGCCAGCAGCTCTAATACTGGGGGACAGGGTACCGATGAGCAGTTCTTC.